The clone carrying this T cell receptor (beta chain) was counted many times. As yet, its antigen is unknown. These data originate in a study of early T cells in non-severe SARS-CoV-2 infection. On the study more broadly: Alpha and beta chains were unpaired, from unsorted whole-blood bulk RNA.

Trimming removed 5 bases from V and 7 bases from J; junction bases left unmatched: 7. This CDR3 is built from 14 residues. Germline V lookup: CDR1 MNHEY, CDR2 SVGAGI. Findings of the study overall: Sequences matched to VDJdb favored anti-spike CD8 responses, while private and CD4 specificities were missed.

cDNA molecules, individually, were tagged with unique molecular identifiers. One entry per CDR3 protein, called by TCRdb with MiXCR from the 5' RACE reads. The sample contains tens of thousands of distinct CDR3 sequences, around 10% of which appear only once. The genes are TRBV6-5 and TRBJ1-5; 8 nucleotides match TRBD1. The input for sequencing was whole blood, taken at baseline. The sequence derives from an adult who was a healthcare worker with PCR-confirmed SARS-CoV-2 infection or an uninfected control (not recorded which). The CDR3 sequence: CASSVDRGGQPQHF. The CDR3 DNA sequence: TGTGCCAGCAGTGTAGACAGGGGAGGACAGCCCCAGCATTTT.